The present T cell receptor beta chain was sequenced within a study of blood T cell repertoires in COVID-19. Background on the study: Material from acute and convalescent COVID-19 was sourced from the United States, Italy and Spain. PBMCs, B-cell-depleted T cells, or T cells were the source of the cDNA or gDNA that made up the material.

The junction had 6 bases not matched to a gene; V was cut back by 0 bases and J by 4 bases. Germline V CDR1 and CDR2: LGHDT, YNNKEL (reference sequence). The CDR3 is made up of 16 amino acids. Using immunoSEQ multiplex PCR, the repertoire was profiled, and TCRdb retains in-frame clones only, with some absent. Of approximately 270,000 clones in the sample, 80% to 90% were seen once. Two negative PCRs, clearance, or symptom resolution characterized the recovered Cohort 3 donors. The sample was PBMCs or T cells enriched from blood (not recorded which). The rearrangement links TRBV3-1 (or the pseudogene TRBV3-2) to TRBJ2-1; 7 bases fit TRBD1. The sequence came from a woman aged 45-65 years who had recovered from COVID-19. This chain's CDR3 is CASSQEVGQIYNEQFF. The CDR3 bases are TGTGCCAGCAGCCAAGAGGTGGGACAGATTTACAATGAGCAGTTCTTC.